The TCR beta chain described here comes from a study of cytomegalovirus exposure and HLA in healthy donors. Overall study results and limits: Sequencing likely produced, as an artifact, a cluster of highly shared sequence variants.

Both 60 Vbeta primers and 13 Jbeta primers went into the PCR. Only in-frame clones appear in the TCRdb table, and some are missing; sequencing was by immunoSEQ multiplex PCR. Here the sample spans about 140,000 clones, 76% being singletons. The V segment lost 8 bases and the J segment 2 bases; nucleotides outside the gene matches: 12. CDR1 and CDR2 (germline): MNHEY, SMNVEV (reference sequence). There are 16 residues in the CDR3. Despite likely unrecorded immune exposures, the donors were nominally healthy at the time of sampling. Remarks on this clone: Its antigen is undetermined.

What was sequenced was PBMCs. The chain has TRBV27 and TRBJ2-1; TRBD1 aligns across 7 bases. The sequence was collected from a man aged 40-49 years in good health and CMV-seronegative. CDR3 residues: CASGRTGLGPYNEQFF. The DNA for the CDR3 is TGTGCCAGCGGCCGGACAGGCTTAGGACCCTACAATGAGCAGTTCTTC.